The rows below give T cell receptor beta chains drawn from one sample of a study of cytomegalovirus exposure and HLA in healthy donors. TCRdb's table, derived via immunoSEQ multiplex PCR, lists solely in-frame clones and lacks some. The sample contains fewer than 200,000 clones, over 60% of which appear only once. The specimen was PBMCs. Receptors originate from a girl aged 10-17 years in good health and CMV-seronegative. Both conserved end residues are part of each CDR3. The order of the fields is V gene, J gene, D gene, CDR3 protein. A D gene is named only where the DNA matches it firmly.

v_gene: TRBV5-1; j_gene: TRBJ2-5; d_gene: NA; CDR3aa: CASSLPGRQETQYF
v_gene: TRBV19; j_gene: TRBJ1-6; d_gene: NA; CDR3aa: CASSIDDYRVVPNSPLHF
v_gene: TRBV30; j_gene: TRBJ2-2; d_gene: TRBD2; CDR3aa: CAWIAGGPAGELFF
v_gene: TRBV2; j_gene: TRBJ2-7; d_gene: TRBD1; CDR3aa: CASSERTGGQYEQYF
v_gene: TRBV9; j_gene: TRBJ2-3; d_gene: NA; CDR3aa: CASSVVSGSDTQYF
v_gene: TRBV4-3; j_gene: TRBJ2-1; d_gene: NA; CDR3aa: CASSLGGGPFNEQFF
v_gene: TRBV15; j_gene: TRBJ1-5; d_gene: TRBD1; CDR3aa: CATSRGGTDSNQPQHF
v_gene: TRBV10-1; j_gene: TRBJ1-1; d_gene: NA; CDR3aa: CASSEEEPGDNLKTADTEAFF
v_gene: TRBV27; j_gene: TRBJ2-1; d_gene: TRBD2; CDR3aa: CASTPNSGLAGKGEQFF
v_gene: TRBV15; j_gene: TRBJ1-1; d_gene: NA; CDR3aa: CATSRGGVDTEAFF
v_gene: TRBV13; j_gene: TRBJ1-1; d_gene: NA; CDR3aa: CASSPRSSARNTEAFF
v_gene: TRBV19; j_gene: TRBJ2-7; d_gene: TRBD1; CDR3aa: CASKPRQGAGGSYEQYF
v_gene: TRBV9; j_gene: TRBJ1-5; d_gene: NA; CDR3aa: CASSPGYSNQPQHF
v_gene: TRBV5-1; j_gene: TRBJ2-3; d_gene: TRBD2; CDR3aa: CASSLPGLAGTTDTQYF
v_gene: TRBV6-5; j_gene: TRBJ1-5; d_gene: TRBD1; CDR3aa: CASSSGTGNQPQHF
v_gene: TRBV5-1; j_gene: TRBJ2-3; d_gene: TRBD1; CDR3aa: CASSQGQGASTDTQYF
v_gene: TRBV6-5; j_gene: TRBJ2-7; d_gene: NA; CDR3aa: CAGSTGYEQYF
v_gene: TRBV27; j_gene: TRBJ1-1; d_gene: NA; CDR3aa: CASSTPRTPEAFF
v_gene: TRBV30; j_gene: TRBJ1-2; d_gene: NA; CDR3aa: CAWSVQVGYTF
v_gene: TRBV9; j_gene: TRBJ2-2; d_gene: TRBD2; CDR3aa: CASSVARGEANTGELFF
v_gene: TRBV19; j_gene: TRBJ1-1; d_gene: TRBD1; CDR3aa: CASRRGRTEAFF
v_gene: TRBV7-9; j_gene: TRBJ1-1; d_gene: NA; CDR3aa: CASSLWGVNTEAFF
v_gene: TRBV9; j_gene: TRBJ2-5; d_gene: NA; CDR3aa: CASSVAGIQETQYF
v_gene: TRBV15; j_gene: TRBJ1-2; d_gene: NA; CDR3aa: CATSRPQGFGYGYTF
v_gene: TRBV5-6; j_gene: TRBJ1-4; d_gene: TRBD1; CDR3aa: CASSLLRTGDAEKLFF
v_gene: TRBV5-1; j_gene: TRBJ1-1; d_gene: TRBD1; CDR3aa: CASSSPTGTGFTEAFF
v_gene: TRBV6-1; j_gene: TRBJ2-3; d_gene: TRBD1; CDR3aa: CASSELTGGYTDTQYF
v_gene: TRBV15; j_gene: TRBJ1-5; d_gene: TRBD1; CDR3aa: CATSRDRGSNQPQHF
v_gene: TRBV5-1; j_gene: TRBJ1-2; d_gene: NA; CDR3aa: CASSLTDYGYTF
v_gene: TRBV30; j_gene: TRBJ2-3; d_gene: TRBD1; CDR3aa: CAWTQDRRPDTQYF
v_gene: TRBV5-1; j_gene: TRBJ1-1; d_gene: NA; CDR3aa: CASSLAGEGGTEAFF
v_gene: TRBV14; j_gene: TRBJ2-2; d_gene: NA; CDR3aa: CASSHRSGVLSGELFF
v_gene: TRBV13; j_gene: TRBJ2-7; d_gene: TRBD2; CDR3aa: CASTTAGDHYEQYF
v_gene: TRBV6-6; j_gene: TRBJ1-6; d_gene: NA; CDR3aa: CASSSPQIQNSPLHF
v_gene: TRBV7-9; j_gene: TRBJ2-2; d_gene: NA; CDR3aa: CASSPSRLQTLANTGELFF
v_gene: TRBV6-5; j_gene: TRBJ2-3; d_gene: NA; CDR3aa: CASRLEGLTDTQYF
v_gene: TRBV6-1; j_gene: TRBJ2-7; d_gene: NA; CDR3aa: CASSETTKPYEQYF
v_gene: TRBV5-1; j_gene: TRBJ2-1; d_gene: NA; CDR3aa: CASSPEPFDRNNEQFF